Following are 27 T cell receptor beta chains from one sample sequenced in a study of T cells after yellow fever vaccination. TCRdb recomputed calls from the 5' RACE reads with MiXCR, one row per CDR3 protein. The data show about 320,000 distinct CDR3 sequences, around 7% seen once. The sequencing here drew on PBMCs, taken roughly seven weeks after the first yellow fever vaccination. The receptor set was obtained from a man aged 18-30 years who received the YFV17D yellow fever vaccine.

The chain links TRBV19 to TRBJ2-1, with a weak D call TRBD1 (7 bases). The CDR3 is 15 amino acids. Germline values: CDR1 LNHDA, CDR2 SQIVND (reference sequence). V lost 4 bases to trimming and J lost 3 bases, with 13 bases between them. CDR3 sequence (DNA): TGTGCCAGTAGTACCTCCCAGGGGGGCTACAATGAGCAGTTCTTC. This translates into CASSTSQGGYNEQFF.

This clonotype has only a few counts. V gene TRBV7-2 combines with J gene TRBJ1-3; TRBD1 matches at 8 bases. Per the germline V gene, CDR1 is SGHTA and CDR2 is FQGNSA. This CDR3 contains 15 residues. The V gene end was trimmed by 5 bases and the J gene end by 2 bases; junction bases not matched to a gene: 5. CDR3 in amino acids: CASSKRQGTGNTIYF. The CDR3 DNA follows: TGTGCCAGCAGCAAAAGACAGGGGACTGGAAACACCATATATTTT. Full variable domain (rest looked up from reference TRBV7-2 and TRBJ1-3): GAGVSQSPSNKVTEKGKDVELRCDPISGHTALYWYRQSLGQGLEFLIYFQGNSAPDKSGLPSDRFSAERTGGSVSTLTIQRTQQEDSAVYLCASSKRQGTGNTIYFGEGSWLTVV.

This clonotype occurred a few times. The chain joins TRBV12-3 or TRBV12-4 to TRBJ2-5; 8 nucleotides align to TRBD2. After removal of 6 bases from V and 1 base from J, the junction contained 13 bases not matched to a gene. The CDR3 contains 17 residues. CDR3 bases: TGTGCCAGCAGCCCGAAGGTTAGCGGGGCGTTCCAAGAGACCCAGTACTTC. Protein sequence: CASSPKVSGAFQETQYF.

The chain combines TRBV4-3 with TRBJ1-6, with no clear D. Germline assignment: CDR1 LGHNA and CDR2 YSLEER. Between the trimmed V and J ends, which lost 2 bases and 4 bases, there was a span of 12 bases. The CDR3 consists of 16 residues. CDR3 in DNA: TGCGCCAGCAGCCAACAACGGACTGAATATAATTCACCCCTCCACTTT. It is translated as CASSQQRTEYNSPLHF.

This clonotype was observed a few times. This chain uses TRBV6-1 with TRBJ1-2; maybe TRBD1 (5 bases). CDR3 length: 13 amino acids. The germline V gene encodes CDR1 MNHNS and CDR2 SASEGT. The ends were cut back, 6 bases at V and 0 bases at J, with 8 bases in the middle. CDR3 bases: TGTGCCAGCAGGACAGTCCCTAACTATGGCTACACCTTC. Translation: CASRTVPNYGYTF.

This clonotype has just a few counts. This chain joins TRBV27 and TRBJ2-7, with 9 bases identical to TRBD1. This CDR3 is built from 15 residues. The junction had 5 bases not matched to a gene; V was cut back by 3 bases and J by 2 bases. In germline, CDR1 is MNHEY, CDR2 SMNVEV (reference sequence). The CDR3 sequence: CASSLGTGTPYEQYF. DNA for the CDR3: TGTGCCAGCAGTTTGGGGACAGGGACACCCTACGAGCAGTACTTC.

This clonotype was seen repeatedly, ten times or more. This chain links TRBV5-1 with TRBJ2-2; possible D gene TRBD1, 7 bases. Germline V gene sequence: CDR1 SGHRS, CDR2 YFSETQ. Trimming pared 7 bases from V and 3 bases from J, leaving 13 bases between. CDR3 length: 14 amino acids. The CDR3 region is CASSEGQYTGELFF. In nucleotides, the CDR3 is TGCGCCAGCTCGGAGGGACAGTACACCGGGGAGCTGTTTTTT.

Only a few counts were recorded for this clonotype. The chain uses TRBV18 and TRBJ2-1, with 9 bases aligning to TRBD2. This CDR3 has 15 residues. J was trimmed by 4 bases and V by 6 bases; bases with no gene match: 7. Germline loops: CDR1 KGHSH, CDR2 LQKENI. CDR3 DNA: TGTGCCAGCTCTTTATCTAGCGGGGATTACAATGAGCAGTTCTTC. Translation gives CASSLSSGDYNEQFF.

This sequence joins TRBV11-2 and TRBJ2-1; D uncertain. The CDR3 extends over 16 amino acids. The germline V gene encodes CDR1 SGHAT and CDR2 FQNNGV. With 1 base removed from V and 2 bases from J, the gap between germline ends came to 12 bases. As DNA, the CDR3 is TGTGCCAGCAGCTTAGGCCCAGAAATGGCCTACAATGAGCAGTTCTTC. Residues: CASSLGPEMAYNEQFF.

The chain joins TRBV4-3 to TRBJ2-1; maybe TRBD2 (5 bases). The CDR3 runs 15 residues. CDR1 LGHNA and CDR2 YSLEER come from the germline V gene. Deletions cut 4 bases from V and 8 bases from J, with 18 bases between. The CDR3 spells CASSPGRAGNYEQFF. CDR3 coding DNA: TGCGCCAGCAGCCCAGGACGGGCCGGGAATTATGAGCAGTTCTTC.

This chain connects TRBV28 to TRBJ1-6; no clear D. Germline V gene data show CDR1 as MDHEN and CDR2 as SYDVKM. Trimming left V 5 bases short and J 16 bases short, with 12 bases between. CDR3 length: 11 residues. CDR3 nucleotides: TGTGCCAGCAGTGAATCTGTGTCTCTCCACTTT. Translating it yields CASSESVSLHF.

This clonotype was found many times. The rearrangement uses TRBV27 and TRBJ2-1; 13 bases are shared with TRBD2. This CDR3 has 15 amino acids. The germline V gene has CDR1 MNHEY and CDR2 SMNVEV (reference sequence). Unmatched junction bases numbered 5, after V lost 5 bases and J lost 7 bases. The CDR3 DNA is TGTGCCAGCAGTCCACTAGCGGGGGGGCCGAATGAGCAGTTCTTC. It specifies CASSPLAGGPNEQFF.

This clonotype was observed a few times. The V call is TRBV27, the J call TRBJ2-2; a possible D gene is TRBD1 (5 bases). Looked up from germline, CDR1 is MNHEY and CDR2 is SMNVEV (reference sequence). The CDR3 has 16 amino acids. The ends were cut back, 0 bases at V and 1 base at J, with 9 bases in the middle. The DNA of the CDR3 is TGTGCCAGCAGTTTATCGCAGGGATGGAACACCGGGGAGCTGTTTTTT. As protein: CASSLSQGWNTGELFF.

The CDR3 protein is CASSWTGGYDEQFF. DNA of the CDR3: TGTGCCAGCAGCTGGACAGGGGGCTATGATGAGCAGTTCTTC. This chain joins TRBV27 and TRBJ2-1, with 11 bases that match TRBD1. V was pared by 6 bases and J by 8 bases, with 6 bases of the junction left unmatched. CDR1 is MNHEY and CDR2 is SMNVEV in the germline V gene (reference sequence). CDR3 length: 14 residues.

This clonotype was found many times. The CDR3 DNA follows: TGTGCCAGCAATACCCCACCCCCTCAAACGAATGAGCAGTTCTTC. It is translated as CASNTPPPQTNEQFF. The genes are TRBV5-5 and TRBJ2-1, with no clear D. V was cut by 6 bases and J by 7 bases, with 20 bases left in between. The germline V gene has CDR1 SGHKS and CDR2 YYEKEE (reference sequence). The CDR3 spans 15 residues.

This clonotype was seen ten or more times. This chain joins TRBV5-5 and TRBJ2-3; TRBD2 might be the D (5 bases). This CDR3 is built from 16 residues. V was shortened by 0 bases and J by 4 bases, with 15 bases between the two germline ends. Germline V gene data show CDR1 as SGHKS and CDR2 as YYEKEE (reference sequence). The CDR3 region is CASSLAVGVSPDTQYF. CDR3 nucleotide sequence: TGTGCCAGCAGCTTGGCCGTCGGGGTTAGCCCAGATACGCAGTATTTT.

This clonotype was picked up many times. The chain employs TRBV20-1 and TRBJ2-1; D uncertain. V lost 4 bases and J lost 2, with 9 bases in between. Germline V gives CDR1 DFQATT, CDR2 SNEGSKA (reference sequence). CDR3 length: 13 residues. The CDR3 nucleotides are TGCAGTGCTAACCGGGCCACCTACAATGAGCAGTTCTTC. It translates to CSANRATYNEQFF.

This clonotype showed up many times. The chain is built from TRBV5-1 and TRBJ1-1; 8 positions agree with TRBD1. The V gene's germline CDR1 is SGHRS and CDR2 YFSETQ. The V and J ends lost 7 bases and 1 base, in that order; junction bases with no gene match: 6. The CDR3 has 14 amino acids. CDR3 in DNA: TGCGCCAGCGGCTGGACAGGGCGGAACACTGAAGCTTTCTTT. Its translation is CASGWTGRNTEAFF.

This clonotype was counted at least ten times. This CDR3 is CASSLARSGPQETQYF. CDR3 nucleotide sequence: TGCGCCAGCAGCTTGGCCAGGAGCGGGCCCCAAGAGACCCAGTACTTC. The chain employs TRBV5-1 and TRBJ2-5; tentatively, D is TRBD2 (6 bases). CDR3 length equals 16 residues. The germline gives CDR1 SGHRS, CDR2 YFSETQ. V was pared by 0 bases and J by 1 base, with 13 bases between.

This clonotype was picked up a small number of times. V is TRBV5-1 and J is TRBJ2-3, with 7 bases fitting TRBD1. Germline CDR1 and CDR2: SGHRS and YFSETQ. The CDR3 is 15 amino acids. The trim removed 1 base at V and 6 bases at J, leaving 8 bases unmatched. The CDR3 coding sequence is TGCGCCAGCAGCTTGATTCCCACAGGGGAGGATACGCAGTATTTT. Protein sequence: CASSLIPTGEDTQYF.

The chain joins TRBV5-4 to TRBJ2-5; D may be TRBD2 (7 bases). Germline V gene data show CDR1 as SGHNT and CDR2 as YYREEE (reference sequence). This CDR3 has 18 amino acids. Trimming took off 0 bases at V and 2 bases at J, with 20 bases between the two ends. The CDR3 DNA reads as TGTGCCAGCAGCTTGGGCCTGGGGGGGGCGTTCAGGCAAGAGACCCAGTACTTC. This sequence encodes CASSLGLGGAFRQETQYF.

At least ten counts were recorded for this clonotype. This CDR3 is CATSRQGLAGGQETQYF. Written as DNA, the CDR3 is TGTGCCACCAGCAGACAAGGACTAGCGGGGGGCCAAGAGACCCAGTACTTC. The rearrangement uses TRBV15 and TRBJ2-5; 14 bases are shared with TRBD2. V lost 2 bases to trimming and J lost 1 base; unmatched junction nucleotides: 3. CDR1 and CDR2 from the germline V gene are LNHNV and YYDKDF (reference sequence). CDR3 length: 17 amino acids. Full variable domain (missing parts from reference TRBV15 and TRBJ2-5): DAMVIQNPRYQVTQFGKPVTLSCSQTLNHNVMYWYQQKSSQAPKLLFHYYDKDFNNEADTPDNFQSRRPNTSFCFLDIRSPGLGDTAMYLCATSRQGLAGGQETQYFGPGTRLLVL.

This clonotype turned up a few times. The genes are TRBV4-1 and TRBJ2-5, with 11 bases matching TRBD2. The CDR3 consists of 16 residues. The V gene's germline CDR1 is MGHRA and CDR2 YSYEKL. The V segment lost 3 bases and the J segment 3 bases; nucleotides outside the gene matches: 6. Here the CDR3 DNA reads TGCGCCAGCAGCCAGTCTAGCGGGGGGAGGGAAGAGACCCAGTACTTC. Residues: CASSQSSGGREETQYF.

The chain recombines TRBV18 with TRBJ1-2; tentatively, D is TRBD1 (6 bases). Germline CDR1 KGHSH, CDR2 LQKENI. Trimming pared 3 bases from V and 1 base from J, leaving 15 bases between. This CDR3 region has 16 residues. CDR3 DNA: TGTGCCAGCTCACCCCCGGGACACGAATATAACTATGGCTACACCTTC. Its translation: CASSPPGHEYNYGYTF.

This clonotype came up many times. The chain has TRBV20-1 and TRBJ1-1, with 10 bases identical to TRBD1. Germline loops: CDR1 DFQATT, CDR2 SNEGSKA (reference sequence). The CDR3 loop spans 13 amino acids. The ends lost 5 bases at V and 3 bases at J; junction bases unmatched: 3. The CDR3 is CSAFGQGDTEAFF. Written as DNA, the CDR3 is TGCAGTGCTTTCGGACAGGGGGACACTGAAGCTTTCTTT.

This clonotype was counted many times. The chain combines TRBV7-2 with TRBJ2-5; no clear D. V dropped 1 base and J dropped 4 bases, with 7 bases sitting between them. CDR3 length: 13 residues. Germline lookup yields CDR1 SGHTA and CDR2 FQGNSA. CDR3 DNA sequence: TGTGCCAGCAGCTTAGACCCCAGAGAGACCCAGTACTTC. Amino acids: CASSLDPRETQYF.

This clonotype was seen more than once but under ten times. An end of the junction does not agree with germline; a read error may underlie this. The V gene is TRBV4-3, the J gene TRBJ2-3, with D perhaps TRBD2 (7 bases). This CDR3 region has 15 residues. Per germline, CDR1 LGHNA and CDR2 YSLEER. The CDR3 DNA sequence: TGCGCCAGCAGCCAAGGGTTGGGGGGGGCCCCCATGTCGGATTTT. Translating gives CASSQGLGGAPMSDF.